This T cell receptor (beta chain) was retrieved from a study of T cells in Graves' hyperthyroidism and ophthalmopathy. The trim removed 5 bases at V and 3 bases at J, leaving 7 bases unmatched. CDR3 length: 15 amino acids. Ten or more counts support this clonotype. Its antigen is as yet unknown. The investigators amplified TCR beta CDR3 regions from RNA transcripts. In the first-round RT-PCR of the TCR CDR3, the HTBI primer set was used. TCRdb reprocessed the multiplex PCR reads via MiXCR and lists one record per CDR3 protein. The repertoire has 610,000 or so distinct CDR3 sequences, around 46% of them found once; the top ten carry about 8%. Findings and caveats of the study: Ophthalmopathy, as predicted by the model, came a median roughly 6.5 months after the prediction. Stable hyperthyroidism and ophthalmopathy were separated using 13 V-J signatures.

The source of this sequence is a woman aged 18-30 years with Graves' hyperthyroidism. This chain links TRBV12-3 or TRBV12-4 with TRBJ2-7; 10 positions match TRBD1. The specimen sequenced was peripheral blood or thyroid tissue (not recorded which). The CDR3 is CASSQAGQGLYEQYF. CDR3 sequence (DNA): TGTGCCAGCAGTCAAGCGGGACAGGGGCTCTACGAGCAGTACTTC.